This T cell receptor (beta chain) is drawn from a study of blood T cell repertoires in COVID-19. Study summary: Some COVID-19 samples were acute and others convalescent; all came from the United States, Italy and Spain.

Trimming removed 6 bases from V and 2 bases from J; junction bases left unmatched: 6. This CDR3 comprises 14 residues. Looked up from germline, CDR1 is LNHDA and CDR2 is SQIVND (reference sequence). The method was immunoSEQ multiplex PCR; TCRdb's version includes in-frame clones alone and lacks a portion of them. The sample lists about 140,000 clones; about 87% were seen once. The gene calls are TRBV19 and TRBJ1-2, with TRBD1 matching 7 bases. The TCR originated in a woman in her 40s with acute or convalescent COVID-19. Sequenced input: peripheral blood. The CDR3 DNA follows: TGTGCCAGTAGCCGGGGACAGCTAAACTATGGCTACACCTTC. It codes for CASSRGQLNYGYTF.